Listed below are T cell receptor beta chains from one sample, sequenced in a study of regulatory T cells in long-lasting Graves disease. TCRdb independently ran MiXCR on the multiplex PCR reads; one entry per CDR3 protein. The table lists 440,000 or so distinct CDR3 sequences, 16% of them singletons. These sequences were also reported in another study, on T cells in Graves' hyperthyroidism and ophthalmopathy.

The sample was peripheral blood mononuclear cells (PBMCs), taken at new diagnosis, from a patient treated with antithyroid drugs. The receptors originated from a woman in her 30s with Graves disease. Each CDR3 is given without its conserved first and last residue. Each record gives: V gene, CDR3 length, J gene, CDR3 protein.

TRBV20-1	12	TRBJ2-1	SAVPGGTYNEQF
TRBV9	12	TRBJ2-3	ASSRGSVEDTQY
TRBV10-3	10	TRBJ2-7	AISGADYEQY
TRBV2	13	TRBJ2-1	ASSGRLAGDNEQF
TRBV27	12	TRBJ2-7	ASSLGRGLHEQY
TRBV29-1	10	TRBJ2-7	SVGRGLNEQY
TRBV7-9	15	TRBJ2-2	ASSSTGTSGSIGELF
TRBV27	12	TRBJ1-1	ASTPTGGPPEAF
TRBV7-9	12	TRBJ1-1	ASSLADSYREAF
TRBV14	14	TRBJ2-3	ASSQARTGRADTQY
TRBV19	12	TRBJ2-7	ASRQGFGPYEQY
TRBV12-3/TRBV12-4	11	TRBJ1-1	ASSLQENTEAF
TRBV7-2	12	TRBJ1-1	ASSLDRGRTEAF
TRBV20-1	12	TRBJ2-7	SARALSGTYEQY
TRBV27	12	TRBJ2-5	ASSSWGQGETQY